The clone carrying this T cell receptor beta chain was picked up a small number of times. The sample comes from a study of blood T cell repertoires in COVID-19. Looking at the study overall: Samples of COVID-19 (acute and convalescent) were obtained from the United States, Italy and Spain. T cells, B-cell-depleted T cells, or PBMCs provided the cDNA or gDNA that served as material.

As processed by the authors: Nucleated cell number was recorded as an estimate derived from reference gene primer amplification. Only in-frame clones appear in the TCRdb table, and some are missing; sequencing was by immunoSEQ multiplex PCR. V, J and clone size were drawn from that table, and D and trimming were deduced from the DNA. The sample has approximately 260,000 clones, 85% to 90% seen once; the top ten hold 3.5% to 4.5%. The ends were cut back, 7 bases at V and 5 bases at J, with 14 bases in the middle. Per the germline V gene, CDR1 is MNHEY and CDR2 is SVGAGI. CDR3 length equals 13 residues.

This receptor was identified in a woman aged 40 to 50 with acute or convalescent COVID-19. The V call is TRBV6-5, the J call TRBJ1-2, with D possibly TRBD1 on 5 matching bases. The sequenced sample consisted of peripheral blood. CDR3 coding DNA: TGTGCCAGCAACCCTCAGGGTAAATATGGCTACACCTTC. Amino acid sequence: CASNPQGKYGYTF.